A selection of T cell receptor beta chains follows, all from one sample in a study of regulatory T cells in long-lasting Graves disease. One entry per CDR3 protein results from TCRdb running MiXCR on the multiplex PCR reads. Among about 540,000 distinct CDR3 sequences listed, roughly 12% were seen once. This sample also belongs to another study, concerning T cells in Graves' hyperthyroidism and ophthalmopathy.

Specimen: peripheral blood mononuclear cells (PBMCs), collected at new diagnosis, from a patient treated with antithyroid drugs. Receptors were obtained from a man aged 30 to 39 with Graves disease. The CDR3 runs from the conserved cysteine through the conserved F or W. The D gene is left open where the match is weak. Expanded clones get a size class; other rows say once, few or many, or leave the size out.

clone_size,j_call,d_call,v_call,cdr3_aa,cdr3_nt
few,TRBJ2-5,TRBD2,TRBV15,CATSRALAGGGQEAQYF,TGTGCCACCAGCAGGGCCTTGGCGGGAGGAGGCCAAGAGGCCCAGTACTTC
many,TRBJ2-7,-,TRBV29-1,CSVGLPGGRSYEQYF,TGCAGCGTTGGTTTGCCAGGCGGTCGCTCCTACGAGCAGTACTTC
few,TRBJ2-1,TRBD2,TRBV18,CASSLSSGGSYNEQFF,TGTGCCAGCTCACTTAGTAGCGGGGGCTCCTACAATGAGCAGTTCTTC
few,TRBJ1-2,TRBD1,TRBV5-1,CASSQQGAQDGYTF,TGCGCCAGCAGCCAACAGGGGGCGCAGGATGGCTACACCTTC
many,TRBJ2-5,-,TRBV7-2,CASSPPSGQETQYF,TGTGCCAGCAGCCCACCCTCCGGGCAAGAGACCCAGTACTTC
many,TRBJ2-2,-,TRBV12-3/TRBV12-4,CASRRTYTGELFF,TGTGCCAGCAGGCGGACGTACACCGGGGAGCTGTTTTTT
many,TRBJ2-1,-,TRBV11-2,CASSSKNSGYNEQFF,TGTGCCAGCAGCTCCAAAAACTCCGGATACAATGAGCAGTTCTTC
many,TRBJ2-5,TRBD2,TRBV9,CASSVAPSGEETQYF,TGTGCCAGCAGCGTAGCACCTAGCGGGGAAGAGACCCAGTACTTC
few,TRBJ1-5,-,TRBV27,CASSLSKGSNQPQHF,TGTGCCAGCAGTTTAAGTAAGGGAAGCAATCAGCCCCAGCATTTT
many,TRBJ1-4,-,TRBV20-1,CSAREDRMEKLFF,TGCAGTGCTAGAGAAGACCGGATGGAAAAACTGTTTTTT
many,TRBJ2-3,TRBD2,TRBV20-1,CSARPRGRTPDTQYF,TGCAGTGCTAGACCACGCGGGAGGACCCCAGATACGCAGTATTTT
many,TRBJ2-7,-,TRBV5-1,CASSFQGSYEQYF,TGTGCCAGCAGCTTTCAGGGATCCTACGAGCAGTACTTC
many,TRBJ2-1,-,TRBV27,CASSAGAGSYNEQFF,TGTGCCAGCAGTGCAGGGGCAGGGTCCTACAATGAGCAGTTCTTC
many,TRBJ1-6,-,TRBV12-3/TRBV12-4,CASSTTGNSPLHF,TGTGCCAGCAGTACAACAGGGAATTCACCCCTCCACTTT
few,TRBJ2-5,-,TRBV5-1,CASSMGAGPQETQYF,TGCGCCAGCAGCATGGGAGCGGGTCCCCAAGAGACCCAGTACTTC
few,TRBJ2-7,-,TRBV7-9,CASSPIGSGFSYEQYF,TGTGCCAGCAGCCCAATAGGCAGCGGTTTCTCCTACGAGCAGTACTTC
many,TRBJ2-7,-,TRBV6-1,CASSRASRSSYEQYF,TGTGCCAGCAGCCGTGCCTCCAGGAGCTCCTACGAGCAGTACTTC
many,TRBJ2-2,TRBD1,TRBV30,CAWRATTGARTGELFF,TGTGCCTGGCGAGCTACGACAGGGGCTCGGACCGGGGAGCTGTTTTTT
few,TRBJ2-3,TRBD2,TRBV5-1,CASATSGRAADTQYF,TGCGCCAGCGCTACTAGCGGGAGGGCCGCAGATACGCAGTATTTT
many,TRBJ1-1,-,TRBV10-3,CAAGGSEAFF,TGTGCCGCGGGGGGGAGTGAAGCTTTCTTT
few,TRBJ2-7,TRBD1,TRBV20-1,CSARGRSGQGIYEQYF,TGCAGTGCTAGAGGGCGTTCGGGACAGGGGATCTACGAGCAGTACTTC
few,TRBJ2-1,-,TRBV20-1,CSASPTVPVRFGEQFF,TGCAGTGCTAGCCCCACGGTCCCGGTCCGGTTTGGTGAGCAGTTCTTC
-,TRBJ2-7,TRBD1,TRBV20-1,CSARDLRDRVTEQYF,TGCAGTGCTAGAGATCTCCGGGACAGGGTAACCGAGCAGTACTTC
many,TRBJ2-7,TRBD2,TRBV28,CASSPLAGSYEQYF,TGTGCCAGCAGTCCCCTAGCGGGCTCCTACGAGCAGTACTTC
many,TRBJ2-4,-,TRBV5-1,CASSLRTLGDIQYF,TGCGCCAGCAGCTTACGGACCCTGGGGGACATTCAGTACTTC
many,TRBJ1-6,-,TRBV3-1,CASSPAGSNSPLHF,TGTGCCAGCAGCCCAGCCGGGTCAAATTCACCCCTCCACTTT
many,TRBJ1-2,TRBD1,TRBV15,CATSRDRSVGYTF,TGTGCCACCAGCAGGGACAGGTCGGTTGGCTACACCTTC
many,TRBJ2-3,-,TRBV12-3/TRBV12-4,CASKARLPLSTDTQYF,TGTGCCAGCAAAGCCAGATTACCCCTTAGCACAGATACGCAGTATTTT
many,TRBJ1-1,-,TRBV20-1,CSARVQNTEAFF,TGCAGTGCTAGAGTACAGAACACTGAAGCTTTCTTT
-,TRBJ1-3,TRBD1,TRBV5-1,CASGPLGQGNTIYF,TGCGCCAGCGGCCCATTGGGACAGGGAAACACCATATATTTT